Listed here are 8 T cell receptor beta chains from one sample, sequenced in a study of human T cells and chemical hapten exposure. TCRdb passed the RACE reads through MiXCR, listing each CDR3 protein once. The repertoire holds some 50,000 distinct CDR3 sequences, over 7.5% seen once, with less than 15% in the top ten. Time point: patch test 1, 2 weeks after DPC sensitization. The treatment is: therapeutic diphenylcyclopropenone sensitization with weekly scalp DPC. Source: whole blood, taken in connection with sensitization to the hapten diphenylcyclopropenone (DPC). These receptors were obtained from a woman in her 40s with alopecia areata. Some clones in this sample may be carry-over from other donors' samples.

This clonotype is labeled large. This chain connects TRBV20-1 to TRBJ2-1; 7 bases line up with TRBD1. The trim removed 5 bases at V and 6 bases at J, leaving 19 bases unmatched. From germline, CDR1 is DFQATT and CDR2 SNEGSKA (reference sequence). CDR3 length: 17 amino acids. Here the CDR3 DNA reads TGCAGTGCTCAGGGACAGCTAACTTCACCGAACGTCAATGAGCAGTTCTTC. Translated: CSAQGQLTSPNVNEQFF.

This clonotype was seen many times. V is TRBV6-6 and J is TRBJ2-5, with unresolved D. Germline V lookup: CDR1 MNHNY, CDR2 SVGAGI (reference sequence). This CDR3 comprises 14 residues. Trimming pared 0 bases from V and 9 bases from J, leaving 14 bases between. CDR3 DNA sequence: TGTGCCAGCAGTTACTCCGGTATGCACCGGGCCCAGTACTTC. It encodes CASSYSGMHRAQYF.

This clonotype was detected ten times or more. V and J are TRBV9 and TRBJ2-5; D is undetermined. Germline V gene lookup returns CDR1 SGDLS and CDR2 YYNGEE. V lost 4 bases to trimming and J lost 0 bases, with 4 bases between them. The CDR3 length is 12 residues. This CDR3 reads CASSLNQETQYF. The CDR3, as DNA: TGTGCCAGCAGCTTAAACCAAGAGACCCAGTACTTC.

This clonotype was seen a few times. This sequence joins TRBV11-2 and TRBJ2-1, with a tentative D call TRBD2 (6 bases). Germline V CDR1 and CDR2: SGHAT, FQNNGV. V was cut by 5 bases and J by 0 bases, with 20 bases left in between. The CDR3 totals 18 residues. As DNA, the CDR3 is TGTGCCAGCAGCCCAGGCGGTTCTGCAGCGGGCTCCTACAATGAGCAGTTCTTC. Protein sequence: CASSPGGSAAGSYNEQFF.

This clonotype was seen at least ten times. The CDR3: CASSPDRDIQYF. The CDR3 coding sequence is TGTGCCAGCTCCCCCGACAGGGACATTCAGTACTTC. The rearrangement uses TRBV18 and TRBJ2-4, with 7 positions matching TRBD1. The CDR3 is 12 residues long. V shed 6 bases, J shed 8 bases, and the junction held 4 bases outside the gene matches. CDR1 is KGHSH, CDR2 LQKENI, per germline.

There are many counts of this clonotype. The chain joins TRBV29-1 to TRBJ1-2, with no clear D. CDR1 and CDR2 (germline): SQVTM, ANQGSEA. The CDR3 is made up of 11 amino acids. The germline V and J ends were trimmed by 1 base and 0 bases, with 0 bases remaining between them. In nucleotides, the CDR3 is TGCAGCGTTGAAGCTAACTATGGCTACACCTTC. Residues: CSVEANYGYTF.

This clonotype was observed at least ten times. Here the CDR3 reads CAWSPPPANTEAFF. Written as DNA, the CDR3 is TGTGCCTGGAGTCCCCCCCCTGCGAACACTGAAGCTTTCTTT. V gene TRBV30 combines with J gene TRBJ1-1, with no clear D. Germline CDR1 is GTSNPN and CDR2 is SVGIG (reference sequence). Trimming took 2 bases from V and 1 from J, leaving 11 bases between them. This CDR3 has 14 residues.

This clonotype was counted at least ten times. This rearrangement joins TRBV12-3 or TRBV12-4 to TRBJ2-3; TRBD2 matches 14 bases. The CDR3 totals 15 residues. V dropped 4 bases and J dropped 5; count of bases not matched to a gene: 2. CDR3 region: CASSSGTSGGDTQYF. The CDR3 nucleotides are TGTGCCAGCAGTTCCGGGACTAGCGGGGGAGATACGCAGTATTTT.